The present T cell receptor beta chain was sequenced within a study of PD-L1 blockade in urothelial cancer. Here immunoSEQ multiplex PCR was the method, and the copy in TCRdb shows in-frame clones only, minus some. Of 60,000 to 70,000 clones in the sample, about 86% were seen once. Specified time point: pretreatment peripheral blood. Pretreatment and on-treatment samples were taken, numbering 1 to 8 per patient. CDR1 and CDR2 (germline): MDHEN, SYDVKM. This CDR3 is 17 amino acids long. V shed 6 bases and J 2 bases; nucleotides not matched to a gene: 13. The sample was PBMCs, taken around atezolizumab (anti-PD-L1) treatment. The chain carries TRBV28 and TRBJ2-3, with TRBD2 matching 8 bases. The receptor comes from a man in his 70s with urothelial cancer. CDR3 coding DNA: TGTGCCAGCAGACTCAACCTAGCGGGCCGACCCACAGATACGCAGTATTTT. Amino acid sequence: CASRLNLAGRPTDTQYF. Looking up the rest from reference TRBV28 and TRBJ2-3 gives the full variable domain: DVKVTQSSRYLVKRTGEKVFLECVQDMDHENMFWYRQDPGLGLRLIYFSYDVKMKEKGDIPEGYSVSREKKERFSLILESASTNQTSMYLCASRLNLAGRPTDTQYFGPGTRLTVL.